The present entry profiles one TCR beta chain with its context. These data are taken from a study of blood T cell repertoires in COVID-19. The V end was cut by 3 bases, the J end by 7 bases, with 16 bases between. There are 14 residues in the CDR3. Germline CDR1 SGDLS, CDR2 YYNGEE. Measured with immunoSEQ multiplex PCR; TCRdb has only the in-frame clones, and not every one. Of 250,000 or so clones in the sample, roughly 88% were seen once. This rearrangement joins TRBV9 to TRBJ1-2; D is perhaps TRBD1 (6 bases). The sample consisted of peripheral blood. The source is a woman aged 25 to 39 with acute or convalescent COVID-19. Here the CDR3 reads CASSAGTGGRGYTF. The CDR3 DNA follows: TGTGCCAGCAGCGCCGGAACGGGGGGGCGTGGCTACACCTTC.